This entry lists 2 T cell receptor beta chains sequenced from one sample in a study of T cell clonotyping in hematopoietic cell transplantation. Repertoires were generated with immunoSEQ multiplex PCR, while TCRdb's copy carries only in-frame clones and drops some. The sample has roughly 13,000 clones, 94% seen once. This sample comprised PBMCs, obtained 30 days after allogeneic stem cell transplant. The receptors here all came from a male patient aged 55-69 years who had an allogeneic stem cell transplant from an unrelated donor, so the T cells may come from the graft donor. Some clones in this sample may be carry-over from other donors' samples.

The chain couples TRBV18 to TRBJ2-7; 9 bases are a match to TRBD2. V was clipped by 6 bases and J by 4 bases; unmatched bases: 7. Germline lookup yields CDR1 KGHSH and CDR2 LQKENI. This CDR3 has 14 amino acids. CDR3 DNA: TGTGCCAGCTCTAGCGGGGGCGGATTATACGAGCAGTACTTC. This encodes CASSSGGGLYEQYF.

The chain employs TRBV9 and TRBJ2-2; 8 bases are shared with TRBD1. From germline, CDR1 is SGDLS and CDR2 YYNGEE. Trimming took 3 bases from V and 0 from J; bases not matched to a gene: 1. The CDR3 spans 15 residues. CDR3 nucleotide sequence: TGTGCCAGCAGCGAGACAGGGGCGAACACCGGGGAGCTGTTTTTT. Translation gives CASSETGANTGELFF.